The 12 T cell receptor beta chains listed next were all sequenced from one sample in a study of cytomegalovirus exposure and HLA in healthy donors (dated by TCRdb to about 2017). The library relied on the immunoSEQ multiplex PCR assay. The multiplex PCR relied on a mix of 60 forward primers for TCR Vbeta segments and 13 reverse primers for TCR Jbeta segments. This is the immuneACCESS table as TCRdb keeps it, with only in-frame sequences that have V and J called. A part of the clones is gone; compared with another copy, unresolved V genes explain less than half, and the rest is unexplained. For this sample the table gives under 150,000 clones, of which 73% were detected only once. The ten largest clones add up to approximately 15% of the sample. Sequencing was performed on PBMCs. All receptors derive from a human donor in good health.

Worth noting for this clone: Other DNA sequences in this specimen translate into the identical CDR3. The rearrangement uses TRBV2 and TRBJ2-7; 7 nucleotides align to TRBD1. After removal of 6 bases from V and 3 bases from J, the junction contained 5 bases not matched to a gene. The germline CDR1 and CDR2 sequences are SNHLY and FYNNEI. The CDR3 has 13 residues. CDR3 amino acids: CASSTGTVYEQYF. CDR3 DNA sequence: TGTGCCAGCAGCACCGGGACAGTCTACGAGCAGTACTTC.

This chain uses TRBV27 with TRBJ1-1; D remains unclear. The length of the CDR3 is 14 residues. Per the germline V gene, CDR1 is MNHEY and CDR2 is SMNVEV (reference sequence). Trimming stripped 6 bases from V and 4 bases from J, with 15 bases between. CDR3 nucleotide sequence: TGTGCCAGCAGGCTAGGAGTGCCGGGCACTGAAGCTTTCTTT. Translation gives CASRLGVPGTEAFF.

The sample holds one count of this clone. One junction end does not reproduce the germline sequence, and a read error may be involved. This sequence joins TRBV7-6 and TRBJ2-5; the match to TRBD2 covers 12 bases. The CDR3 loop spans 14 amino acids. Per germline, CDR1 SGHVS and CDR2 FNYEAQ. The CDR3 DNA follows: TGTGCCAGCTCACTAGCGGGGGGTCAAGAGACTCAGTACTTC. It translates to CASSLAGGQETQYF. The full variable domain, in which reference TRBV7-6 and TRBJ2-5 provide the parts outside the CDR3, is GAGVSQSPRYKVTKRGQDVALRCDPISGHVSLYWYRQALGQGPEFLTYFNYEAQQDKSGLPNDRFSAERPEGSISTLTIQRTEQRDSAMYRCASSLAGGQETQYFGPGTRLLVL.

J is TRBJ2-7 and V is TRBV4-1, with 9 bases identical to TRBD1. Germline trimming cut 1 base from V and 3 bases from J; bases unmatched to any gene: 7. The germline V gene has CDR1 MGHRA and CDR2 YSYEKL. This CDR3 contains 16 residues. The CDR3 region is CASSQATGTGNYEQYF. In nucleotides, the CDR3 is TGCGCCAGCAGCCAAGCCACCGGGACAGGGAACTACGAGCAGTACTTC.

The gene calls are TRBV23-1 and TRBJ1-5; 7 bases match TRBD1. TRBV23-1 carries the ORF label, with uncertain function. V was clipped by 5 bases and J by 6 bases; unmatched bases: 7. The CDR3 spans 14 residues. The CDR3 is CASSTTGTGQPQHF. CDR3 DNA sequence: TGCGCCAGCAGTACGACAGGGACGGGTCAGCCCCAGCATTTT.

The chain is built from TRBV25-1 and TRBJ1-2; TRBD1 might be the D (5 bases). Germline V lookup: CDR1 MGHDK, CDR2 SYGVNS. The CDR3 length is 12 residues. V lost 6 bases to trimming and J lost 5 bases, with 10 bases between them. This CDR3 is CASSGTHYGYTF. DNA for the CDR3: TGTGCCAGCAGCGGGACTCATTATGGCTACACCTTC.

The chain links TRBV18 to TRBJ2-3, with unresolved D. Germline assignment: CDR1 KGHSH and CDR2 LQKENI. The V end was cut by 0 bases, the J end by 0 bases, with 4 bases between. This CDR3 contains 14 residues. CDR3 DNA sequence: TGTGCCAGCTCACCACCCCTCAGCACAGATACGCAGTATTTT. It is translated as CASSPPLSTDTQYF.

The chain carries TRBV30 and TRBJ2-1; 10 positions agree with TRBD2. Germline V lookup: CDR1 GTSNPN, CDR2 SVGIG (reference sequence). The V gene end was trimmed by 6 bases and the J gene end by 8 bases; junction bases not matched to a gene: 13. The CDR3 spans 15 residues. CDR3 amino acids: CACRSGTSVPHEQFF. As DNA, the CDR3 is TGTGCCTGCCGATCCGGGACTAGCGTGCCGCATGAGCAGTTCTTC.

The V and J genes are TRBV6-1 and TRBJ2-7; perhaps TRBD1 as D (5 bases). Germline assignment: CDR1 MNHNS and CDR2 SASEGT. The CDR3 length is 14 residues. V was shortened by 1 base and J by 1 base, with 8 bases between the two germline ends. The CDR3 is CASSEGAGSYEQYF. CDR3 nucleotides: TGTGCCAGCAGTGAAGGGGCAGGGTCCTACGAGCAGTACTTC.

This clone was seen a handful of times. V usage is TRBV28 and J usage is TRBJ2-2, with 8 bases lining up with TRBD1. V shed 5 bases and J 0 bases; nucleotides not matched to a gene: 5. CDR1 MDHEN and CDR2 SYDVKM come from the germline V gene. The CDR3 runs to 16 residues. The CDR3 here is CASSTDRATNTGELFF. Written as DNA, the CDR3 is TGTGCCAGCAGTACGGACAGGGCGACGAACACCGGGGAGCTGTTTTTT.

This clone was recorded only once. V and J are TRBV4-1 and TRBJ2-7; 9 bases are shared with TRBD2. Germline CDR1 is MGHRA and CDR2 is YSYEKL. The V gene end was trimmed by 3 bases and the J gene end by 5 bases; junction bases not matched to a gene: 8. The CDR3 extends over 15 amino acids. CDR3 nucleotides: TGCGCCAGCAGCCAGTTAGAGGTAGCGGGAGACGAGCAGTACTTC. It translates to CASSQLEVAGDEQYF.

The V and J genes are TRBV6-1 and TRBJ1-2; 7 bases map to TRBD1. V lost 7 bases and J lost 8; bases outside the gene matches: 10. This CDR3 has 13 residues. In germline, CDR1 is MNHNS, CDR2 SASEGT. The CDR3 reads CASTPLGGGGYTF. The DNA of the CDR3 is TGTGCCAGCACACCGTTAGGGGGCGGGGGCTACACCTTC.